Below, 19 T cell receptor beta chains from the same sample are listed, as sequenced in a study of shared clonotypes between healthy human individuals (TCRdb year 2020). Library creation used the immunoSEQ multiplex PCR assay. Held by TCRdb, this immuneACCESS table contains in-frame sequences only and omits some clones. Under half of the omission traces to an unresolved V gene where checked; the cause of the rest is unknown. The sample includes 2 million to 2.5 million clones, with 92% observed a single time. Of the sample, 0.3% to 0.4% is held by the ten largest clones. Sequenced material: naive CD4+ T cells from PBMCs. Per the publication, the cell subset or site label means: CD45RA+ positively selected. The source of these receptors is a young man in good health. Some clones in this sample may be carry-over from other donors' samples.

The CDR3 loop is CASSIRSLADEQYF. The CDR3 DNA reads TGTGCCAGTAGTATACGGTCCCTCGCCGACGAGCAGTACTTC. The rearrangement uses TRBV19 and TRBJ2-7, with D hard to call. Germline CDR1 and CDR2: LNHDA and SQIVND (reference sequence). V was trimmed by 2 bases and J by 5 bases, leaving 13 bases between them. The length of the CDR3 is 14 residues.

The chain is built from TRBV5-5 and TRBJ2-7; D call uncertain. Trimming shortened V by 0 bases and J by 1 base, and 8 bases separated the two germline ends. Germline CDR1 and CDR2: SGHKS and YYEKEE (reference sequence). This CDR3 spans 14 amino acids. CDR3 in amino acids: CASSLGTVSYEQYF. Written as DNA, the CDR3 is TGTGCCAGCAGCTTGGGGACGGTATCCTACGAGCAGTACTTC.

The chain carries TRBV28 and TRBJ2-7; tentative D call: TRBD1 (6 bases). The CDR3 extends over 13 amino acids. With 1 base removed from V and 5 bases from J, the gap between germline ends came to 9 bases. Germline CDR1 MDHEN, CDR2 SYDVKM. The CDR3, as DNA: TGTGCCAGCAGTTTATTAACAGGGAACGAGCAGTACTTC. This gives the protein CASSLLTGNEQYF.

This clone showed up just a few times. J is TRBJ1-4 and V is TRBV29-1; D unclear. This CDR3 comprises 14 residues. CDR1 is SQVTM, CDR2 ANQGSEA, per germline. Trimming took 5 bases from V and 5 from J, leaving 15 bases between them. CDR3 in amino acids: CSVRRAFPNEKLFF. As DNA, the CDR3 is TGCAGCGTTCGACGGGCCTTCCCGAATGAAAAACTGTTTTTT.

The genes are TRBV7-2 and TRBJ2-2, with TRBD2 identical over 7 bases. The germline CDR1 and CDR2 sequences are SGHTA and FQGNSA. Unmatched junction bases numbered 8, after V lost 5 bases and J lost 5 bases. The CDR3 runs 15 residues. The CDR3 loop reads CASSLGLVATGELFF. CDR3 sequence (DNA): TGTGCCAGCAGCCTAGGACTAGTTGCTACCGGGGAGCTGTTTTTT.

This clone was observed once. V gene TRBV27 combines with J gene TRBJ2-1; 7 bases map to TRBD1. V was pared by 3 bases and J by 5 bases, with 10 bases of the junction left unmatched. Germline loops: CDR1 MNHEY, CDR2 SMNVEV (reference sequence). This CDR3 comprises 16 residues. The DNA of the CDR3 is TGTGCCAGCAGTTTCCAACAGGGGAATCTCGACAATGAGCAGTTCTTC. Translating gives CASSFQQGNLDNEQFF.

The chain links TRBV7-3 to TRBJ2-3; 9 bases are shared with TRBD2. The V and J ends lost 5 bases and 0 bases, in that order; junction bases with no gene match: 6. Germline CDR1 and CDR2: SGHTA and FQGTGA. The CDR3 length is 16 residues. CDR3: CASSPLAGESTDTQYF. CDR3 DNA: TGTGCCAGCAGCCCCTTAGCGGGAGAAAGCACAGATACGCAGTATTTT.

The chain combines TRBV11-2 with TRBJ1-1; D remains ambiguous. The ends were cut back, 0 bases at V and 0 bases at J, with 11 bases in the middle. CDR1 is SGHAT, CDR2 FQNNGV, per germline. The CDR3 extends over 16 amino acids. This CDR3 is CASSLDHRLMNTEAFF. For the CDR3, the DNA is TGTGCCAGCAGCTTAGACCACAGACTTATGAACACTGAAGCTTTCTTT.

In DNA form, the CDR3 reads TGTGCCAGCAGTTTACTAGGGGGGACTAGCTCCTACGAGCAGTACTTC. Residues: CASSLLGGTSSYEQYF. This chain links TRBV6-5 with TRBJ2-5; 8 bases align to TRBD2. Judging by the DNA end, TRBJ2-7 fits better; the J call may be wrong. Per germline, CDR1 MNHEY and CDR2 SVGAGI. This CDR3 is 16 amino acids long.

The chain couples TRBV11-2 to TRBJ2-1; 7 nucleotides agree with TRBD2. Germline loops: CDR1 SGHAT, CDR2 FQNNGV. The CDR3 extends over 16 amino acids. The trim removed 2 bases at V and 2 bases at J, leaving 6 bases unmatched. In DNA form, the CDR3 reads TGTGCCAGCAGCTTATCAAGCGGGAAAGCCTACAATGAGCAGTTCTTC. Translated, it gives CASSLSSGKAYNEQFF.

The V call is TRBV6-1, the J call TRBJ2-1; D may be TRBD1 (6 bases). The V end lost 6 bases, the J end lost 3 bases, and 12 bases lay between the germline ends. CDR1 is MNHNS, CDR2 SASEGT, per germline. This CDR3 has 14 residues. CDR3 nucleotide sequence: TGTGCCAGCAGCAGACAGGAGTTCTACAATGAGCAGTTCTTC. This gives the protein CASSRQEFYNEQFF.

V and J are TRBV6-5 and TRBJ1-2, with TRBD1 matching 7 bases. Germline V gene data show CDR1 as MNHEY and CDR2 as SVGAGI. CDR3 length: 14 amino acids. Germline trimming cut 4 bases from V and 6 bases from J; bases unmatched to any gene: 8. This CDR3 is CASSSNRDRHGYTF. DNA of the CDR3: TGTGCCAGCAGTTCCAACCGGGACAGACATGGCTACACCTTC.

The chain recombines TRBV27 with TRBJ2-1; 9 bases are a match to TRBD2. Germline trimming cut 4 bases from V and 4 bases from J; bases unmatched to any gene: 8. Germline loops: CDR1 MNHEY, CDR2 SMNVEV (reference sequence). The length of the CDR3 is 16 residues. The CDR3 DNA is TGTGCCAGCAGTTCCAGACTAGCGGAACATTACAATGAGCAGTTCTTC. Amino acids: CASSSRLAEHYNEQFF.

This clone has only a few counts. The rearrangement uses TRBV7-2 and TRBJ2-2, with a possible D match to TRBD2 (6 bases). V was cut by 7 bases and J by 1 base, with 19 bases left in between. Germline assignment: CDR1 SGHTA and CDR2 FQGNSA. The CDR3 covers 17 residues. The CDR3, as DNA: TGTGCCAGCACCAACTTAGTCCTGGGACTGAACACCGGGGAGCTGTTTTTT. Its translation: CASTNLVLGLNTGELFF.

This clone was observed once. The genes are TRBV5-4 and TRBJ2-3; D not certain. Germline-derived CDR1 and CDR2 are SGHNT and YYREEE (reference sequence). CDR3 size: 13 residues. V was clipped by 6 bases and J by 0 bases, with 8 bases between them. The CDR3 spells CASTIDSTDTQYF. CDR3 coding DNA: TGTGCCAGCACCATAGACAGCACAGATACGCAGTATTTT.

The rearrangement links TRBV28 to TRBJ1-3; tentative D call: TRBD1 (6 bases). Looked up from germline, CDR1 is MDHEN and CDR2 is SYDVKM. Trimming removed 8 bases at V and 2 bases at J, with 10 bases between. This CDR3 is 13 amino acids long. CDR3 coding DNA: TGTGCCAGCTTGGACAGTGCTGGAAACACCATATATTTT. This translates into CASLDSAGNTIYF.

The chain employs TRBV7-2 and TRBJ1-4; 8 nucleotides align to TRBD1. Germline-derived CDR1 and CDR2 are SGHTA and FQGNSA. With V trimmed by 5 bases and J by 7 bases, 9 bases remained unmatched. The CDR3 spans 15 residues. The CDR3 DNA reads TGTGCCAGCAGCCCTCTGCTTGACAGGGGTGAAAAACTGTTTTTT. Amino acids: CASSPLLDRGEKLFF.

The chain links TRBV5-4 to TRBJ1-1, with a tentative D call TRBD1 (6 bases). This CDR3 contains 18 residues. The germline V and J ends were trimmed by 0 bases and 1 base, with 19 bases remaining between them. Germline-derived CDR1 and CDR2 are SGHNT and YYREEE (reference sequence). The CDR3 protein is CASSLELGGPRKNTEAFF. In DNA, the CDR3 is TGTGCCAGCAGCTTGGAGTTGGGGGGGCCGAGGAAGAACACTGAAGCTTTCTTT. Based on the CDR3 plus reference TRBV5-4 and TRBJ1-1, the full variable domain is ETGVTQSPTHLIKTRGQQVTLRCSSQSGHNTVSWYQQALGQGPQFIFQYYREEENGRGNFPPRFSGLQFPNYSSELNVNALELDDSALYLCASSLELGGPRKNTEAFFGQGTRLTVV.

The CDR3 region has the DNA TGCGCCAGCAGCCAAACTGAGGGTGTTGGAAACACCATATATTTT. Residues: CASSQTEGVGNTIYF. The chain recombines TRBV4-3 with TRBJ1-3; no firm D call. The germline V gene has CDR1 LGHNA and CDR2 YSLEER. The CDR3 spans 15 residues. Trimming removed 2 bases at V and 3 bases at J, with 11 bases between.